This T cell receptor (beta chain) was sequenced in a study of identical twins. This clonotype has a handful of counts. Its antigen is not identified. TCRdb used MiXCR to reprocess the 5' RACE reads, holding one entry per CDR3 protein. The sample records a few hundred thousand distinct CDR3 sequences, roughly 12% being singletons. Study-level points and caveats: Researchers caution that invariant MAIT and iNKT cells could partly confound zero-insertion analyses. Beta out-of-frame sequences showed weaker excess twin sharing.

Germline CDR1 and CDR2: DFQATT and SNEGSKA (reference sequence). Trimming took off 1 base at V and 0 bases at J, with 11 bases between the two ends. CDR3 length: 15 residues. The sample also formed part of further work on yellow fever vaccine responses in identical twins.

The sequenced sample was memory (CD45RO+) T cells sorted from blood. This TCR derives from a woman aged 18-29 years in good health. The chain is built from TRBV20-1 and TRBJ2-3; no clear D. CDR3 loop: CSARGPRPSTDTQYF. In nucleotides, the CDR3 is TGCAGTGCTAGAGGACCAAGGCCGAGCACAGATACGCAGTATTTT.